The 10 T cell receptor beta chains below were found in one sample sequenced in a study of blood T cell repertoires in COVID-19. Sequenced by immunoSEQ multiplex PCR; TCRdb stores in-frame clones only, minus some. The sample carries 210,000 or so clones, over 80% recorded once. The specimen sequenced was peripheral blood. Receptors were obtained from a human donor in a cohort sampled during active COVID-19.

The V and J genes are TRBV7-2 and TRBJ2-7, with TRBD2 matching 14 bases. The CDR3 contains 16 residues. Trimming removed 4 bases from V and 5 bases from J; junction bases left unmatched: 7. Germline assignment: CDR1 SGHTA and CDR2 FQGNSA. The CDR3 is CASSWTSGRSGDEQYF. CDR3 coding DNA: TGTGCCAGCAGCTGGACTAGCGGGAGGTCAGGGGACGAGCAGTACTTC.

The chain has TRBV18 and TRBJ2-1, with 7 bases aligning to TRBD1. This CDR3 spans 15 amino acids. Germline V gives CDR1 KGHSH, CDR2 LQKENI. V lost 0 bases, J lost 5 bases, and 4 bases stayed unmatched. Written as DNA, the CDR3 is TGTGCCAGCTCACCACCGAGAGACAGGGACAATGAGCAGTTCTTC. Protein: CASSPPRDRDNEQFF. Drawing the rest from reference TRBV18 and TRBJ2-1, the complete variable domain is NAGVMQNPRHLVRRRGQEARLRCSPMKGHSHVYWYRQLPEEGLKFMVYLQKENIIDESGMPKERFSAEFPKEGPSILRIQQVVRGDSAAYFCASSPPRDRDNEQFFGPGTRLTVL.

This chain links TRBV5-6 with TRBJ1-6; 7 nucleotides align to TRBD1. V shed 0 bases and J 5 bases; nucleotides not matched to a gene: 2. The length of the CDR3 is 15 residues. Germline V CDR1 and CDR2: SGHDT, YYEEEE. As DNA, the CDR3 is TGTGCCAGCAGCTTGGGGACAGGAAATAATTCACCCCTCCACTTT. It encodes CASSLGTGNNSPLHF.

The CDR3 DNA is TGTGCCAGCAGTTACCTTACAGGGGGGAAACGAAACACCATATATTTT. This codes for CASSYLTGGKRNTIYF. This chain uses TRBV6-5 with TRBJ1-3, with TRBD1 identical over 8 bases. Germline CDR1 MNHEY, CDR2 SVGAGI. V trimming: 2 bases; J trimming: 5 bases; junction bases outside the gene matches: 8. This CDR3 contains 16 residues.

This rearrangement joins TRBV19 to TRBJ1-6; 9 nucleotides agree with TRBD1. Germline CDR1 LNHDA, CDR2 SQIVND (reference sequence). This CDR3 comprises 15 residues. V was pared by 4 bases and J by 10 bases, with 8 bases of the junction left unmatched. The CDR3 DNA sequence: TGTGCCAGTAGTACTACCGGGACAGGGTTATCACCCCTCCACTTT. It specifies CASSTTGTGLSPLHF. The full variable domain, its missing parts supplied by reference TRBV19 and TRBJ1-6, is DGGITQSPKYLFRKEGQNVTLSCEQNLNHDAMYWYRQDPGQGLRLIYYSQIVNDFQKGDIAEGYSVSREKKESFPLTVTSAQKNPTAFYLCASSTTGTGLSPLHFGNGTRLTVT.

The chain couples TRBV29-1 to TRBJ1-4, with D possibly TRBD1 on 5 matching bases. With 5 bases removed from V and 2 bases from J, the gap between germline ends came to 12 bases. This CDR3 has 14 residues. CDR1 and CDR2 from the germline V gene are SQVTM and ANQGSEA. The CDR3 sequence: CSVTKGATNEKLFF. For the CDR3, the DNA is TGCAGCGTTACGAAAGGGGCGACTAATGAAAAACTGTTTTTT.

V gene TRBV19 combines with J gene TRBJ1-1; TRBD1 might be the D (5 bases). The germline V gene has CDR1 LNHDA and CDR2 SQIVND (reference sequence). The V end lost 5 bases, the J end lost 7 bases, and 14 bases lay between the germline ends. The CDR3 is made up of 13 amino acids. The chain's CDR3 is CASSPGRAREAFF. DNA of the CDR3: TGTGCCAGTAGTCCTGGCAGGGCTCGTGAAGCTTTCTTT.

The CDR3 sequence: CASSWRTSDTQYF. Written as DNA, the CDR3 is TGTGCCAGCAGTTGGAGGACTTCAGATACGCAGTATTTT. The chain combines TRBV28 with TRBJ2-3, with TRBD2 as a possible D gene (5 bases). This CDR3 contains 13 residues. Germline V lookup: CDR1 MDHEN, CDR2 SYDVKM. Trimming took off 4 bases at V and 4 bases at J, with 9 bases between the two ends.

V is TRBV27 and J is TRBJ1-2; D is uncertain. Trimming shortened V by 10 bases and J by 8 bases, and 14 bases separated the two germline ends. Looked up from germline, CDR1 is MNHEY and CDR2 is SMNVEV (reference sequence). The length of the CDR3 is 11 residues. DNA of the CDR3: TGTGCCACCGCGACCCTCGGGGGCTACACCTTC. The encoded protein is CATATLGGYTF.

V gene TRBV19 combines with J gene TRBJ1-1; 8 bases map to TRBD1. V trimming: 6 bases; J trimming: 1 base; junction bases outside the gene matches: 13. The CDR3 has 17 residues. CDR1 and CDR2 (germline): LNHDA, SQIVND (reference sequence). CDR3 in amino acids: CASRKPGQGWRNTEAFF. The CDR3 nucleotides are TGTGCCAGTAGAAAACCCGGACAGGGCTGGCGGAACACTGAAGCTTTCTTT.